This TCR beta chain was captured by sequencing in a study of OX40 agonist ivuxolimab in advanced cancers. Study observations and caveats: Some patients who did not respond also had low normalized T-cell clonal expansion. Expanded peripheral T cells had an undetermined antigen specificity. Researchers report that CD8+ T cells had, on average, more expanded clones than CD4+.

A note on this clone: No antigen is known for it.

The ends were cut back, 2 bases at V and 7 bases at J, with 11 bases in the middle. CDR3 size: 14 residues. Germline loops: CDR1 SEHNR, CDR2 FQNEAQ (reference sequence). Clones were read by immunoSEQ multiplex PCR, and TCRdb kept only the in-frame ones, dropping some. The repertoire consists of some 10,000 clones, with approximately 85% occurring once and the leading ten covering about 40%. Sequencing used CD4+ or CD8+ T cells sorted from blood, obtained in a trial of the OX40 agonist ivuxolimab. The TCR was taken from an adult with an advanced solid tumor such as melanoma, head and neck, liver or kidney cancer. The chain employs TRBV7-9 and TRBJ1-4, with D uncertain. The chain's CDR3 is CASSLTSSSEKLFF. CDR3 nucleotide sequence: TGTGCCAGCAGCTTAACGTCCTCGAGTGAAAAACTGTTTTTT.